This T cell receptor beta chain emerged from a study of T cell changes during pregnancy in multiple sclerosis. The V and J ends lost 4 bases and 6 bases, in that order; junction bases with no gene match: 6. This CDR3 comprises 15 residues. Germline lookup yields CDR1 MNHEY and CDR2 SVGAGI. Profiled with immunoSEQ multiplex PCR; TCRdb holds only in-frame clones, not every one. The table records about 110,000 clones, 80% to 95% of them present only once. The clonotype originates from a female donor with multiple sclerosis, enrolled in a pregnancy study. This sample comprised peripheral blood, obtained after pregnancy. The chain employs TRBV6-5 and TRBJ2-1; 10 nucleotides match TRBD1. The CDR3 loop is CASSSGTGVFNEQFF. The DNA of the CDR3 is TGTGCCAGCAGTTCCGGGACAGGGGTATTCAATGAGCAGTTCTTC.